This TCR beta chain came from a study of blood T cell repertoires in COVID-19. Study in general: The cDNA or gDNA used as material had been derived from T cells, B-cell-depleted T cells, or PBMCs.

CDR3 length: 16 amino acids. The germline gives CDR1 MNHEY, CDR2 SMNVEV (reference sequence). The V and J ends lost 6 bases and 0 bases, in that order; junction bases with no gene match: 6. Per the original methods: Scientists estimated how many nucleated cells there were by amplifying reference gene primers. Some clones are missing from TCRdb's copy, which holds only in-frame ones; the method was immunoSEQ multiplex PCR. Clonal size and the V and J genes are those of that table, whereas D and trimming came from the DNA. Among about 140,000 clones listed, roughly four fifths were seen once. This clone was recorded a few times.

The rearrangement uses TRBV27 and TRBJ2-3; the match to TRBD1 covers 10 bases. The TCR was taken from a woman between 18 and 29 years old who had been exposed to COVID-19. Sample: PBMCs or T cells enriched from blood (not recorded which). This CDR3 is CASRISDRGSTDTQYF. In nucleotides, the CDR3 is TGTGCCAGCAGAATTTCGGACAGGGGGAGCACAGATACGCAGTATTTT.